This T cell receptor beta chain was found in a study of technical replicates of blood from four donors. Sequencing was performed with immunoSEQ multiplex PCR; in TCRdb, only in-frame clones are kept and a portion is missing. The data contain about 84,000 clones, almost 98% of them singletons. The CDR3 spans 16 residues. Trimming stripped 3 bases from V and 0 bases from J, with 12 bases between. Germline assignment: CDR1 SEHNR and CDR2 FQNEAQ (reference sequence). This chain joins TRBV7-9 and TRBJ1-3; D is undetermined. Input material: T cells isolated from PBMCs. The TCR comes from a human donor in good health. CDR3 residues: CASSFRRRLSGNTIYF. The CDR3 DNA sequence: TGTGCCAGCAGCTTTCGTCGTAGACTCTCTGGAAACACCATATATTTT.